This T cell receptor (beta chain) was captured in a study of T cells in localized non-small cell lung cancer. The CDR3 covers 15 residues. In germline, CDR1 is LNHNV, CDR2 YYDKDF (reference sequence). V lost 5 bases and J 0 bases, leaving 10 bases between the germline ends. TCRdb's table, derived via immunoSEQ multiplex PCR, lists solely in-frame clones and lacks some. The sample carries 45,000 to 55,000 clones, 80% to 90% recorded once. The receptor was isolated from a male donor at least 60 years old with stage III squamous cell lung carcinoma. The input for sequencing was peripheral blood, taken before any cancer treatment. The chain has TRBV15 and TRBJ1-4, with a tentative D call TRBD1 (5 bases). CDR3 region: CATSDARATNEKLFF. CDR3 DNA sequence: TGTGCCACCAGCGACGCCAGGGCAACTAATGAAAAACTGTTTTTT. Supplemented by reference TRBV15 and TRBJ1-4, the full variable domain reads DAMVIQNPRYQVTQFGKPVTLSCSQTLNHNVMYWYQQKSSQAPKLLFHYYDKDFNNEADTPDNFQSRRPNTSFCFLDIRSPGLGDTAMYLCATSDARATNEKLFFGSGTQLSVL.